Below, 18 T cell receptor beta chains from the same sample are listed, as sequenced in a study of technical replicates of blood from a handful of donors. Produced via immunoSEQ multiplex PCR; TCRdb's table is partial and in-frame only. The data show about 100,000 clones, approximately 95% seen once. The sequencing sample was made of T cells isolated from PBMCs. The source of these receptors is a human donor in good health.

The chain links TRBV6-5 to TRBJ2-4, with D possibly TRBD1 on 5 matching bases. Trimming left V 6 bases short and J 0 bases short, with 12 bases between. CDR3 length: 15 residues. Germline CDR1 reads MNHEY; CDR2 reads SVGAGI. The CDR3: CASSPDSIAKNIQYF. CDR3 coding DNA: TGTGCCAGCAGCCCCGACAGTATAGCCAAAAACATTCAGTACTTC.

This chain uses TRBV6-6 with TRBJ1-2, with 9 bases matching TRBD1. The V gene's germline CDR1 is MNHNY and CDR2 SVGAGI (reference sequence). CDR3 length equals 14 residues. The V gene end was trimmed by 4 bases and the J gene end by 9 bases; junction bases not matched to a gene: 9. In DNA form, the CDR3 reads TGTGCCAGCAGTTCGGACAGGGGATTTAGGCGCTACACCTTC. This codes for CASSSDRGFRRYTF.

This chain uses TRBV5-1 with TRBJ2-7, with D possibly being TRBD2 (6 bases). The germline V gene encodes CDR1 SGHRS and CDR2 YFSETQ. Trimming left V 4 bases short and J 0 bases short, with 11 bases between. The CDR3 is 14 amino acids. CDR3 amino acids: CASSVGGFSYEQYF. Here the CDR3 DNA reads TGCGCCAGCAGCGTAGGAGGGTTCTCCTACGAGCAGTACTTC.

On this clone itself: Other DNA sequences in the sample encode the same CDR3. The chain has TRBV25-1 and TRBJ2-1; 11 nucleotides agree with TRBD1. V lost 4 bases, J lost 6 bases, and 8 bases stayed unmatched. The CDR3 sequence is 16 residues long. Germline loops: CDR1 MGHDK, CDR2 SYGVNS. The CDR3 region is CASSASGTGGINEQFF. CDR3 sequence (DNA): TGTGCCAGCAGTGCCTCCGGGACAGGGGGAATCAATGAGCAGTTCTTC.

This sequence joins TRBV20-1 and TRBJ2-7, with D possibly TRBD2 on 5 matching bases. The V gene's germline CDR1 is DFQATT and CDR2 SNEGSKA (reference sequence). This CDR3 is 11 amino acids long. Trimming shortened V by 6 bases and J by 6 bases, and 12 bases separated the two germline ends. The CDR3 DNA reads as TGCAGTGCCGTAGCGCTAGTCGAGCAGTACTTC. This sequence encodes CSAVALVEQYF.

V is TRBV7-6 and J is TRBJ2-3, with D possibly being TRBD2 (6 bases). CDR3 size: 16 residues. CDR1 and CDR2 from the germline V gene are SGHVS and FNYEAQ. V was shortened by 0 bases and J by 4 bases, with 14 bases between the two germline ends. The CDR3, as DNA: TGTGCCAGCAGCTTAGCGGGACTTCCTCCGGCAGATACGCAGTATTTT. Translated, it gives CASSLAGLPPADTQYF.

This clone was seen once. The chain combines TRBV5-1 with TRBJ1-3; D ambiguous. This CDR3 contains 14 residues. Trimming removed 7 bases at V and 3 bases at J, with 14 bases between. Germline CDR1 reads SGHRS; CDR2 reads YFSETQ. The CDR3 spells CASSSRGNGNTIYF. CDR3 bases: TGCGCCAGCTCAAGCCGGGGAAATGGAAACACCATATATTTT.

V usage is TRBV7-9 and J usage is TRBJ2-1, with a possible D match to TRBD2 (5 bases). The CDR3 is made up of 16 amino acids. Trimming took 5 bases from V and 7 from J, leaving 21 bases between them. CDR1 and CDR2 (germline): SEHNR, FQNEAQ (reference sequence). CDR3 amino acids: CASSQEVGVAQNEQFF. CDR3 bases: TGTGCCAGCAGCCAGGAGGTAGGAGTAGCCCAGAATGAGCAGTTCTTC.

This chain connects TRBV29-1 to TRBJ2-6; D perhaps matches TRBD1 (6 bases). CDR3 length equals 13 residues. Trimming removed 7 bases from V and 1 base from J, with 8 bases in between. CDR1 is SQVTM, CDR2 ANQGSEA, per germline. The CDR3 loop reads CSATGSGANVLTF. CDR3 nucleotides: TGCAGCGCCACAGGGTCTGGGGCCAACGTCCTGACTTTC.

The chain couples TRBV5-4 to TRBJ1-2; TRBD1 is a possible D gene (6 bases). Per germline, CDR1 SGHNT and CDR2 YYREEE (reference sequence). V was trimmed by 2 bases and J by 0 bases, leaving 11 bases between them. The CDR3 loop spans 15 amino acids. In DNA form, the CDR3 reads TGTGCCAGCAGCTTTTGGGGGCTCTCTAACTATGGCTACACCTTC. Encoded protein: CASSFWGLSNYGYTF.

CDR3 DNA: TGTGCCAGTAGTCAACATCCGGACGGGGAGGGGAAAGACACTGAAGCTTTCTTT. This sequence encodes CASSQHPDGEGKDTEAFF. The rearrangement joins TRBV19 to TRBJ1-1; tentatively, D is TRBD1 (5 bases). The CDR3 loop spans 18 amino acids. V shed 5 bases and J shed 3 bases, with 25 bases lying between them. The V gene's germline CDR1 is LNHDA and CDR2 SQIVND (reference sequence).

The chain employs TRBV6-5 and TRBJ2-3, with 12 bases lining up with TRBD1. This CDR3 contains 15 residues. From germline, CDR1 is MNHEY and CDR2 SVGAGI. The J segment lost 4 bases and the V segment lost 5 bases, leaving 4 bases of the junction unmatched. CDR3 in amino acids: CASSTGTGGADTQYF. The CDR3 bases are TGTGCCAGCAGTACAGGGACAGGGGGCGCAGATACGCAGTATTTT.

The CDR3 reads CASSSLYRERNGYTF. The CDR3, as DNA: TGTGCCAGCAGTTCACTATATAGGGAGCGTAATGGCTACACCTTC. The chain carries TRBV28 and TRBJ1-2; no firm D call. Trimming took 4 bases from V and 6 from J, leaving 18 bases between them. This CDR3 spans 15 amino acids. Germline-derived CDR1 and CDR2 are MDHEN and SYDVKM.

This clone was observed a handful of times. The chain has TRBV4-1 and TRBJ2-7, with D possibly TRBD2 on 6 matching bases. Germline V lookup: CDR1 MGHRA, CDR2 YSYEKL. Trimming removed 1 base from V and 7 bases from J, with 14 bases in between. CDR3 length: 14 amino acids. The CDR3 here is CASSQARGGSEQYF. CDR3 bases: TGCGCCAGCAGCCAAGCCCGGGGAGGTTCGGAGCAGTACTTC.

The CDR3 region is CASRNTGIRNEKLFF. The CDR3 coding sequence is TGTGCCAGTAGAAATACAGGGATCCGGAATGAAAAACTGTTTTTT. This chain links TRBV19 with TRBJ1-4; D might be TRBD1 (6 bases). Germline V gives CDR1 LNHDA, CDR2 SQIVND (reference sequence). The CDR3 spans 15 residues. The ends were cut back, 6 bases at V and 5 bases at J, with 16 bases in the middle.

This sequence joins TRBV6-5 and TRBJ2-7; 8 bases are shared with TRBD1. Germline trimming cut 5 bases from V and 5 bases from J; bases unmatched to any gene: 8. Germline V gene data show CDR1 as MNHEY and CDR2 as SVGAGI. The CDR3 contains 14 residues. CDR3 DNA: TGTGCCAGCAGTCCCGGACAGGGTTATAACGAGCAGTACTTC. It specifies CASSPGQGYNEQYF.

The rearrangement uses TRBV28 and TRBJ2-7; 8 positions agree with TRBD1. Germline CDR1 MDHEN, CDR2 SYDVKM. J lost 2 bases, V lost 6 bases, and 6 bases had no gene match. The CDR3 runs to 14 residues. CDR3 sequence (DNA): TGTGCCAGCAGCAAGACAGGGGACACCTACGAGCAGTACTTC. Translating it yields CASSKTGDTYEQYF.

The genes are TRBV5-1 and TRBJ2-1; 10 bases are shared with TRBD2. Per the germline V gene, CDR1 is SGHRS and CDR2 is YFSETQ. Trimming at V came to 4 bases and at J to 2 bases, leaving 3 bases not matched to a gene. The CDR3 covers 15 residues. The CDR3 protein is CASSVAGGTYNEQFF. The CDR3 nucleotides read TGCGCCAGCAGCGTAGCGGGAGGTACCTACAATGAGCAGTTCTTC. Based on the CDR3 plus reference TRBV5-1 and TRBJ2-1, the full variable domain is KAGVTQTPRYLIKTRGQQVTLSCSPISGHRSVSWYQQTPGQGLQFLFEYFSETQRNKGNFPGRFSGRQFSNSRSEMNVSTLELGDSALYLCASSVAGGTYNEQFFGPGTRLTVL.